What follows are 21 T cell receptor beta chains derived from one specimen sequenced in a study of T cells after yellow fever vaccination (dated by TCRdb to about 2019). Reading the label with the study, this specimen's treatment or condition is: live attenuated yellow fever vaccine strain. Receptors were amplified or captured by 5' RACE. The sequencer was an Illumina NovaSeq 6000. Starting from the raw public reads, TCRdb applied fastp trimming at Q25, assembled clones with MiXCR and retained in-frame beta chains. Rows are combined by CDR3 protein, so each entry shows the most common genes and DNA. This sample is represented by 300,000 to 400,000 distinct CDR3 sequences; around 13% of them were singletons. The ten largest clones capture about 3% of the sample. The starting material was CD4+ T cells sorted from PBMCs, obtained 15 days after the yellow fever booster vaccination. These receptors were taken from a man between 18 and 29 years old who received the YFV17D yellow fever vaccine.

The chain joins TRBV11-2 to TRBJ2-4; tentatively, D is TRBD1 (5 bases). In germline, CDR1 is SGHAT, CDR2 FQNNGV. Trimming shortened V by 4 bases and J by 8 bases, and 12 bases separated the two germline ends. The CDR3 extends over 13 amino acids. CDR3 region: CASSSLTGYIQYF. The CDR3 coding sequence is TGTGCCAGCAGCTCCCTTACAGGTTACATTCAGTACTTC.

This clonotype was seen at least ten times. The V call is TRBV10-3, the J call TRBJ1-4, with a weak D call TRBD1 (6 bases). The CDR3 loop spans 17 amino acids. Germline CDR1 is ENHRY and CDR2 is SYGVKD. Trimming shortened V by 3 bases and J by 5 bases, and 19 bases separated the two germline ends. The CDR3 nucleotides are TGTGCCATCAGTGAAAGCTTTGGGGGGCCTCTCAATGAAAAACTGTTTTTT. Translation: CAISESFGGPLNEKLFF.

This clonotype was seen repeatedly, ten times or more. The gene calls are TRBV5-1 and TRBJ2-3; 8 bases agree with TRBD1. Germline CDR1 and CDR2: SGHRS and YFSETQ. With V trimmed by 2 bases and J by 8 bases, 1 base remained unmatched. The CDR3 length is 12 residues. The CDR3 sequence: CASSFQGATQYF. CDR3 in DNA: TGCGCCAGCAGCTTTCAGGGGGCTACGCAGTATTTT.

This clonotype was observed at least ten times. The chain employs TRBV20-1 and TRBJ2-5, with TRBD2 matching 8 bases. The CDR3 has 16 residues. The V gene's germline CDR1 is DFQATT and CDR2 SNEGSKA (reference sequence). With 1 base clipped from V and 0 bases from J, the junction kept 7 bases outside the gene matches. The CDR3 DNA follows: TGCAGTGCTAGAGCGCGGTTAGCGGGGAACCAAGAGACCCAGTACTTC. This gives the protein CSARARLAGNQETQYF.

The chain couples TRBV24-1 to TRBJ2-1, with TRBD1 as a possible D gene (7 bases). The ends were cut back, 1 base at V and 5 bases at J, with 11 bases in the middle. Looked up from germline, CDR1 is KGHDR and CDR2 is SFDVKD. The CDR3 sequence is 15 residues long. CDR3 amino acids: CATSDLGGGNNEQFF. CDR3 in DNA: TGTGCCACCAGTGATTTAGGAGGGGGCAACAATGAGCAGTTCTTC.

J is TRBJ1-6 and V is TRBV12-3 or TRBV12-4; D unclear. The length of the CDR3 is 13 residues. V was trimmed by 6 bases and J by 16 bases, leaving 19 bases between them. The CDR3 DNA reads as TGTGCCAGCAGCACTCACGCCCAGGCAATACTCCACTTT. It specifies CASSTHAQAILHF.

This clonotype was seen repeatedly, ten times or more. The V gene is TRBV5-1, the J gene TRBJ2-1; TRBD1 matches at 8 bases. The germline V gene has CDR1 SGHRS and CDR2 YFSETQ. With V trimmed by 4 bases and J by 8 bases, 11 bases remained unmatched. The length of the CDR3 is 15 residues. The CDR3 region has the DNA TGCGCCAGCAGCCGGACAGGGTGGATGGAGGATGAGCAGTTCTTC. This codes for CASSRTGWMEDEQFF.

This clonotype has just a few counts. V and J are TRBV5-1 and TRBJ1-6, with 7 bases identical to TRBD1. This CDR3 spans 15 amino acids. Looked up from germline, CDR1 is SGHRS and CDR2 is YFSETQ. J was trimmed by 5 bases and V by 1 base; bases with no gene match: 3. CDR3 nucleotides: TGCGCCAGCAGCTTGTACGACAGGGATAATTCACCCCTCCACTTT. Translation gives CASSLYDRDNSPLHF. Looking up the rest from reference TRBV5-1 and TRBJ1-6 gives the full variable domain: KAGVTQTPRYLIKTRGQQVTLSCSPISGHRSVSWYQQTPGQGLQFLFEYFSETQRNKGNFPGRFSGRQFSNSRSEMNVSTLELGDSALYLCASSLYDRDNSPLHFGNGTRLTVT.

CDR3 in amino acids: CASSDSGPSTDTQYF. In nucleotides, the CDR3 is TGTGCCAGCAGCGATAGCGGGCCGTCCACAGATACGCAGTATTTT. This rearrangement joins TRBV9 to TRBJ2-3; TRBD2 matches 7 bases. V lost 3 bases and J lost 2; bases outside the gene matches: 6. In germline, CDR1 is SGDLS, CDR2 YYNGEE. This CDR3 has 15 residues.

J is TRBJ2-3 and V is TRBV20-1; TRBD2 agrees at 7 bases. The CDR3 is 15 residues long. Germline CDR1 is DFQATT and CDR2 is SNEGSKA (reference sequence). J was trimmed by 5 bases and V by 0 bases; bases with no gene match: 8. CDR3 sequence (DNA): TGCAGTGCTAGAGAGACTAGCAACGTGGGAGATACGCAGTATTTT. It yields the protein CSARETSNVGDTQYF.

This clonotype appeared a few times. J is TRBJ2-3 and V is TRBV20-1; D uncertain. The V and J ends lost 1 base and 5 bases respectively, with 13 bases between them. Germline V CDR1 and CDR2: DFQATT, SNEGSKA (reference sequence). This CDR3 is built from 14 residues. The CDR3: CSARVVASIDTQYF. For the CDR3, the DNA is TGCAGTGCTAGAGTGGTAGCTAGTATAGATACGCAGTATTTT.

The V and J genes are TRBV4-3 and TRBJ1-6; no definite D call. Germline-derived CDR1 and CDR2 are LGHNA and YSLEER. The CDR3 length is 17 residues. Trimming shortened V by 0 bases and J by 4 bases, and 13 bases separated the two germline ends. The CDR3 region has the DNA TGCGCCAGCAGCCAAGAAATATTGCGGCTGTATAATTCACCCCTCCACTTT. Protein: CASSQEILRLYNSPLHF.

The rearrangement uses TRBV7-9 and TRBJ1-2; a weak D match, TRBD1 (6 bases). V lost 5 bases and J 4 bases, leaving 26 bases between the germline ends. The CDR3 loop spans 18 amino acids. Germline values: CDR1 SEHNR, CDR2 FQNEAQ (reference sequence). CDR3 sequence (DNA): TGTGCCAGCAGCCTTGCTGGGACAAGGCCGGGATTGAGCTATGGCTACACCTTC. Translated: CASSLAGTRPGLSYGYTF.

This clonotype was seen more than once but under ten times. This chain connects TRBV12-3 or TRBV12-4 to TRBJ2-5; no reliable D call. Deletions cut 6 bases from V and 4 bases from J, with 18 bases between. The CDR3 is made up of 15 amino acids. The CDR3 DNA is TGTGCCAGCAGGAGTAACCGGCACCCCCTAGAGACCCAGTACTTC. It codes for CASRSNRHPLETQYF.

This clonotype was seen ten or more times. V is TRBV12-3 or TRBV12-4 and J is TRBJ1-1; 8 bases are a match to TRBD1. The J segment lost 6 bases and the V segment lost 6 bases, leaving 6 bases of the junction unmatched. This CDR3 has 13 amino acids. In nucleotides, the CDR3 is TGTGCCAGCAGAGGACAGGGAACCTCTGAAGCTTTCTTT. It specifies CASRGQGTSEAFF.

The chain uses TRBV7-2 and TRBJ2-6; TRBD1 agrees at 7 bases. The germline V gene has CDR1 SGHTA and CDR2 FQGNSA. CDR3 size: 16 residues. The J segment lost 4 bases and the V segment lost 5 bases, leaving 8 bases of the junction unmatched. CDR3 sequence (DNA): TGTGCCAGCAGCCCCCCGACAGGGTTCGGGGCCAACGTCCTGACTTTC. Its protein product is CASSPPTGFGANVLTF.

The chain recombines TRBV4-1 with TRBJ1-4; 7 bases match TRBD1. The trim removed 4 bases at V and 0 bases at J, leaving 5 bases unmatched. Germline assignment: CDR1 MGHRA and CDR2 YSYEKL. This CDR3 contains 16 residues. Here the CDR3 DNA reads TGCGCCAGCAGCCGACAGGGAGGGTCAACTAATGAAAAACTGTTTTTT. Amino acid sequence: CASSRQGGSTNEKLFF.

This clonotype was counted a few times. The rearrangement uses TRBV5-1 and TRBJ2-2; the D gene is possibly TRBD1 (5 bases). V lost 6 bases and J 1 base, leaving 16 bases between the germline ends. Germline CDR1 and CDR2: SGHRS and YFSETQ. This CDR3 comprises 16 residues. The CDR3 nucleotides are TGCGCCAGCATCAAGGACACGCTAATGAACACCGGGGAGCTGTTTTTT. Translation: CASIKDTLMNTGELFF.

This clonotype was seen a few times. The rearrangement uses TRBV29-1 and TRBJ2-5, with 10 bases aligning to TRBD2. Per the germline V gene, CDR1 is SQVTM and CDR2 is ANQGSEA. V shed 6 bases and J 3 bases; nucleotides not matched to a gene: 13. The CDR3 consists of 16 residues. CDR3 sequence reads: CSVALTSSGGKETQYF. The CDR3 region has the DNA TGCAGCGTCGCCCTGACTTCTAGCGGGGGAAAAGAGACCCAGTACTTC. The full variable domain, rest sourced from reference TRBV29-1 and TRBJ2-5, is SAVISQKPSRDICQRGTSLTIQCQVDSQVTMMFWYRQQPGQSLTLIATANQGSEATYESGFVIDKFPISRPNLTFSTLTVSNMSPEDSSIYLCSVALTSSGGKETQYFGPGTRLLVL.

This clonotype was seen a handful of times. V is TRBV6-5 and J is TRBJ2-7; TRBD1 matches 8 bases. The CDR3 covers 14 residues. V shed 6 bases, J shed 5 bases, and the junction held 9 bases outside the gene matches. Per germline, CDR1 MNHEY and CDR2 SVGAGI. The CDR3, as DNA: TGTGCCAGCAGCCGAGGGACAGGAGCCAACGAGCAGTACGTC. As protein: CASSRGTGANEQYV.

This clonotype was recorded at least ten times. This sequence joins TRBV5-6 and TRBJ2-6; D is ambiguous. The germline V gene encodes CDR1 SGHDT and CDR2 YYEEEE. There are 14 residues in the CDR3. Between the trimmed V and J ends, which lost 3 bases and 0 bases, there was a span of 4 bases. The CDR3 DNA reads TGTGCCAGCAGCTCGAGCTCTGGGGCCAACGTCCTGACTTTC. Encoded protein: CASSSSSGANVLTF.